In its sample, the clone carrying this T cell receptor (beta chain) was seen a few times. This entry is derived from a study of CD8+ T cells in alopecia areata. Following RNA extraction, reverse transcription yielded cDNA that acted as the sequencing template. The repertoire was sequenced with immunoSEQ multiplex PCR; TCRdb's copy has only in-frame clones and lacks some. The table includes about 170,000 clones, approximately 65% detected once. Deletions cut 7 bases from V and 11 bases from J, with 17 bases between. Germline CDR1 reads MNHEY; CDR2 reads SVGAGI. This CDR3 is 12 amino acids long. Sequences were derived from CD8+ T cells sorted from blood, sampled at week 0. The receptor was isolated from a human donor with alopecia areata. The chain combines TRBV6-5 with TRBJ1-1, with D maybe TRBD1 (6 bases). The CDR3 DNA sequence: TGTGCCAGCATGGGTGGGGGGCTGTTGGCTTTCTTT. Translated: CASMGGGLLAFF.